The 7 T cell receptor beta chains listed next were all sequenced from one sample in a study of T-cell reconstitution after alpha-beta-depleted transplantation in children. Preparation of the TCRbeta library used unique molecular identifiers. TCRdb passed the PCR reads through MiXCR, listing each CDR3 protein once. The table has about 600,000 distinct CDR3 sequences, around 23% seen once. The input for sequencing was PBMCs, mostly from graft donor cells, taken 360 days after TCRalphabeta/CD19-depleted stem cell transplant. These receptors came from a boy under two years old who had a stem cell transplant for acute myeloid leukemia, so the T cells may come from the graft donor.

The table lists this clonotype with many counts. The chain uses TRBV4-3 and TRBJ2-7, with 10 nucleotides matching TRBD1. Germline CDR1 is LGHNA and CDR2 is YSLEER. This CDR3 contains 15 residues. J was trimmed by 4 bases and V by 0 bases; bases with no gene match: 3. The CDR3 region is CASSQEPGQGYEQYF. CDR3 nucleotides: TGCGCCAGCAGCCAAGAACCGGGACAGGGGTACGAGCAGTACTTC.

This clonotype was seen repeatedly, ten times or more. The CDR3 bases are TGTGCCAGCAGTTTACGGCTAGCGGAAGAGACCCAGTACTTC. Its translation is CASSLRLAEETQYF. The chain recombines TRBV12-3 or TRBV12-4 with TRBJ2-5, with TRBD2 identical over 7 bases. CDR3 length equals 14 residues. The V and J ends lost 2 bases and 3 bases, in that order; junction bases with no gene match: 3.

The rearrangement joins TRBV20-1 to TRBJ1-1, with no clear D. Trimming stripped 7 bases from V and 1 base from J, with 22 bases between. This CDR3 is built from 16 residues. Germline V lookup: CDR1 DFQATT, CDR2 SNEGSKA (reference sequence). This CDR3 is CSVQWSEDYGNTEAFF. CDR3 DNA sequence: TGCAGTGTGCAGTGGTCGGAAGACTACGGGAACACTGAAGCTTTCTTT.

This clonotype has only a few counts. DNA of the CDR3: TGTGCCAGCAGCTCCCGGGGGGGCCGGGATACGCAGTATTTT. Amino acids: CASSSRGGRDTQYF. The chain employs TRBV7-6 and TRBJ2-3; TRBD2 aligns across 8 bases. CDR3 length: 14 residues. Per germline, CDR1 SGHVS and CDR2 FNYEAQ. V was clipped by 4 bases and J by 6 bases; unmatched bases: 6.

This clonotype was counted at least ten times. V is TRBV7-2 and J is TRBJ2-3; D ambiguous. Trimming cost V 0 bases and J 6 bases, with 7 bases left between them. The CDR3 is 13 amino acids. Germline V gene data show CDR1 as SGHTA and CDR2 as FQGNSA. CDR3 in amino acids: CASSLALVDTQYF. The CDR3 DNA reads as TGTGCCAGCAGCTTAGCGCTAGTGGATACGCAGTATTTT.

This clonotype has more than one count but fewer than ten. The gene calls are TRBV10-3 and TRBJ1-1; D perhaps matches TRBD1 (5 bases). The CDR3 has 15 residues. Germline CDR1 and CDR2: ENHRY and SYGVKD. V was trimmed by 0 bases and J by 1 base, leaving 9 bases between them. CDR3 nucleotides: TGTGCCATCAGTGAGTCGGGACTGCCGAACACTGAAGCTTTCTTT. Encoded protein: CAISESGLPNTEAFF.

This clonotype has more than one count but fewer than ten. The rearrangement uses TRBV9 and TRBJ2-5, with D hard to call. CDR1 SGDLS and CDR2 YYNGEE come from the germline V gene. The CDR3 totals 14 residues. V was cut by 3 bases and J by 2 bases, with 11 bases left in between. CDR3 loop: CASSANSAQETQYF. CDR3 nucleotides: TGTGCCAGCAGCGCAAACAGTGCTCAAGAGACCCAGTACTTC.